This T cell receptor beta chain is drawn from a study of blood T cell repertoires in COVID-19. Study context: The cDNA or gDNA used as material had been derived from T cells, B-cell-depleted T cells, or PBMCs.

The CDR3 has 15 amino acids. V shed 4 bases and J 2 bases; nucleotides not matched to a gene: 4. Germline-derived CDR1 and CDR2 are MNHEY and SVGAGI. Original processing methods: It was from reference gene primer amplification that nucleated cell counts were estimated. Using immunoSEQ multiplex PCR, the repertoire was profiled, and TCRdb retains in-frame clones only, with some absent. Clonal size and the V and J genes are those of that table, whereas D and trimming came from the DNA. The table shows about 230,000 clones, with about 91% occurring only once. What was sequenced was PBMCs or T cells enriched from blood (not recorded which). The sequence derives from a woman aged 40 to 50 with acute COVID-19. The rearrangement uses TRBV6-5 and TRBJ1-3; 8 nucleotides align to TRBD1. CDR3 region: CASSFADRAGNTIYF. The CDR3 region has the DNA TGTGCCAGCAGTTTCGCGGACAGGGCTGGAAACACCATATATTTT.